The 21 T cell receptor beta chains below were found in one sample sequenced in a study of CD8 T cells in Susac syndrome. RNA amounts of about 0.5 to 1 ug underwent reverse transcription with random hexamers. TCRdb recomputed calls from the immunoSEQ multiplex PCR reads with MiXCR, one row per CDR3 protein. Here the sample spans 170,000 or so distinct CDR3 sequences, just under 95% being singletons. The specimen was CD4+ T cells from PBMCs. The receptors were gathered from a human donor with Susac syndrome.

This rearrangement joins TRBV3-1 to TRBJ1-1, with unresolved D. Trimming took 6 bases from V and 0 from J, leaving 14 bases between them. The CDR3 loop spans 15 amino acids. Per germline, CDR1 LGHDT and CDR2 YNNKEL (reference sequence). CDR3 amino acids: CASSIVRGLNTEAFF. DNA of the CDR3: TGTGCCAGCAGTATTGTACGAGGACTGAACACTGAAGCTTTCTTT.

The rearrangement links TRBV19 to TRBJ2-7, with 9 positions matching TRBD1. This CDR3 spans 14 amino acids. CDR1 LNHDA and CDR2 SQIVND come from the germline V gene (reference sequence). Trimming at V came to 7 bases and at J to 6 bases, leaving 10 bases not matched to a gene. The CDR3 sequence: CASNSDRGGIEQYF. As DNA, the CDR3 is TGTGCCAGTAACTCGGACAGGGGAGGAATCGAGCAGTACTTC. The complete variable domain, with remaining parts taken from reference TRBV19 and TRBJ2-7, reads DGGITQSPKYLFRKEGQNVTLSCEQNLNHDAMYWYRQDPGQGLRLIYYSQIVNDFQKGDIAEGYSVSREKKESFPLTVTSAQKNPTAFYLCASNSDRGGIEQYFGPGTRLTVT.

The rearrangement links TRBV25-1 to TRBJ2-1, with TRBD2 as a possible D gene (6 bases). Trimming pared 7 bases from V and 9 bases from J, leaving 16 bases between. CDR3 length: 13 residues. CDR1 MGHDK and CDR2 SYGVNS come from the germline V gene. CDR3 sequence reads: CASTNPGLSEQFF. The CDR3 DNA reads TGTGCCAGCACTAACCCGGGACTCTCTGAGCAGTTCTTC.

The chain employs TRBV28 and TRBJ1-2; 7 bases agree with TRBD1. This CDR3 has 17 residues. CDR1 and CDR2 (germline): MDHEN, SYDVKM. J was trimmed by 2 bases and V by 5 bases; bases with no gene match: 14. The CDR3 loop reads CASSPGRGTATNYGYTF. The CDR3 DNA sequence: TGTGCCAGCAGTCCCGGACGCGGGACAGCTACCAACTATGGCTACACCTTC.

The chain is built from TRBV14 and TRBJ1-1; the D gene is possibly TRBD1 (5 bases). Germline lookup yields CDR1 SGHDN and CDR2 FVKESK. This CDR3 is 14 amino acids long. V was clipped by 4 bases and J by 1 base, with 10 bases between them. The CDR3 DNA sequence: TGTGCCAGCAGCCGATTCGGGACGAACACTGAAGCTTTCTTT. This gives the protein CASSRFGTNTEAFF.

The chain employs TRBV7-9 and TRBJ1-4; D unresolved. This CDR3 comprises 15 residues. V lost 5 bases and J 4 bases, leaving 14 bases between the germline ends. In germline, CDR1 is SEHNR, CDR2 FQNEAQ (reference sequence). This CDR3 reads CASSPRAGRNEKLFF. The CDR3 region has the DNA TGTGCCAGCAGCCCCCGGGCCGGACGTAATGAAAAACTGTTTTTT.

The chain is built from TRBV5-1 and TRBJ2-5; unclear D gene. In germline, CDR1 is SGHRS, CDR2 YFSETQ. The CDR3 is 14 amino acids. With 0 bases removed from V and 4 bases from J, the gap between germline ends came to 10 bases. CDR3 in DNA: TGCGCCAGCAGCTTGGCCAGGCGGACAGAGACCCAGTACTTC. It is translated as CASSLARRTETQYF.

The CDR3 sequence is CASSLDETGTINEQFF. DNA for the CDR3: TGTGCCAGCAGTTTAGACGAGACCGGGACTATCAATGAGCAGTTCTTC. The V and J genes are TRBV12-3 or TRBV12-4 and TRBJ2-1; 7 nucleotides line up with TRBD2. The CDR3 consists of 16 residues. Trimming cost V 1 base and J 6 bases; bases outside gene matches: 9.

V gene TRBV5-1 combines with J gene TRBJ1-5; D is undetermined. Looked up from germline, CDR1 is SGHRS and CDR2 is YFSETQ. Trimming shortened V by 4 bases and J by 0 bases, and 11 bases separated the two germline ends. The CDR3 loop spans 15 amino acids. The CDR3 spells CASSVDGYSNQPQHF. Here the CDR3 DNA reads TGCGCCAGCAGCGTTGACGGGTATAGCAATCAGCCCCAGCATTTT. The whole variable domain, filled in from reference TRBV5-1 and TRBJ1-5, reads KAGVTQTPRYLIKTRGQQVTLSCSPISGHRSVSWYQQTPGQGLQFLFEYFSETQRNKGNFPGRFSGRQFSNSRSEMNVSTLELGDSALYLCASSVDGYSNQPQHFGDGTRLSIL.

The CDR3 loop is CAWSSNRGSQPQHF. CDR3 bases: TGTGCCTGGAGTTCGAACAGGGGGAGTCAGCCCCAGCATTTT. The chain has TRBV30 and TRBJ1-5; 8 bases match TRBD1. The CDR3 has 14 residues. The germline V gene encodes CDR1 GTSNPN and CDR2 SVGIG (reference sequence). Losses at the gene ends were 2 bases for V and 6 bases for J; bases not matched to a gene: 6.

The J gene is TRBJ1-5, the V gene TRBV20-1, with no clear D. This CDR3 is 12 amino acids long. V lost 5 bases and J 1 base, leaving 6 bases between the germline ends. CDR1 and CDR2 (germline): DFQATT, SNEGSKA (reference sequence). Here the CDR3 reads CSAARSNQPQHF. The DNA of the CDR3 is TGCAGTGCTGCGAGGAGCAATCAGCCCCAGCATTTT.

The chain employs TRBV18 and TRBJ1-5, with D unclear. The CDR3 runs 17 residues. The germline V and J ends were trimmed by 2 bases and 5 bases, with 19 bases remaining between them. Germline-derived CDR1 and CDR2 are KGHSH and LQKENI. CDR3 nucleotide sequence: TGTGCCAGCTCACCAAACCCGGTGACCAGTTTCGATCAGCCCCAGCATTTT. Translation: CASSPNPVTSFDQPQHF.

The chain has TRBV19 and TRBJ2-3; possibly TRBD2 for D (5 bases). From germline, CDR1 is LNHDA and CDR2 SQIVND (reference sequence). The CDR3 consists of 13 residues. Trimming left V 4 bases short and J 5 bases short, with 10 bases between. DNA for the CDR3: TGTGCCAGTAGTACGTACCGGGAAGATACGCAGTATTTT. Protein product: CASSTYREDTQYF.

The chain has TRBV6-2 or TRBV6-3 and TRBJ2-3; D is unclear. V was pared by 4 bases and J by 6 bases, with 14 bases between. Germline loops: CDR1 MNHEY, CDR2 SVGEGT. The CDR3 totals 14 residues. The CDR3 region has the DNA TGTGCCAGCAGTTCCTCCGTCGTCGCGGATACGCAGTATTTT. This encodes CASSSSVVADTQYF.

The CDR3 loop reads CASRRSSQSSGNTIYF. CDR3 coding DNA: TGTGCCAGCAGGCGGAGTTCACAGTCCTCTGGAAACACCATATATTTT. This chain links TRBV6-1 with TRBJ1-3; D gene unclear. Trimming took off 6 bases at V and 0 bases at J, with 15 bases between the two ends. Germline V CDR1 and CDR2: MNHNS, SASEGT. The CDR3 consists of 16 residues.

The chain carries TRBV18 and TRBJ2-7; TRBD2 is a possible D gene (7 bases). The CDR3 extends over 14 amino acids. V was trimmed by 4 bases and J by 4 bases, leaving 14 bases between them. Germline CDR1 KGHSH, CDR2 LQKENI. CDR3 DNA: TGTGCCAGCTCACATGGACTAGACAGGTACGAGCAGTACTTC. Residues: CASSHGLDRYEQYF.

This clonotype was observed a few times. V is TRBV2 and J is TRBJ1-5; no definite D call. CDR1 is SNHLY, CDR2 FYNNEI, per germline. Trimming shortened V by 5 bases and J by 5 bases, and 7 bases separated the two germline ends. The CDR3 covers 12 residues. The CDR3 DNA reads as TGTGCCAGCAGTACCGGATATCAGCCCCAGCATTTT. Translating gives CASSTGYQPQHF.

This clonotype has a single count. The chain joins TRBV14 to TRBJ1-3; D ambiguous. V was shortened by 4 bases and J by 2 bases, with 12 bases between the two germline ends. This CDR3 has 15 residues. Germline-derived CDR1 and CDR2 are SGHDN and FVKESK. CDR3 nucleotides: TGTGCCAGCAGCCCTACTCGGCATCCTGGAAACACCATATATTTT. It translates to CASSPTRHPGNTIYF.

The chain employs TRBV5-1 and TRBJ2-3; 12 positions agree with TRBD2. Germline V gene lookup returns CDR1 SGHRS and CDR2 YFSETQ. The length of the CDR3 is 14 residues. Germline trimming cut 6 bases from V and 5 bases from J; bases unmatched to any gene: 4. The CDR3 spells CASNGLAGRDTQYF. CDR3 nucleotide sequence: TGCGCCAGCAACGGACTAGCGGGAAGAGATACGCAGTATTTT.

The chain couples TRBV7-3 to TRBJ2-2; D is unresolved. CDR1 and CDR2 from the germline V gene are SGHTA and FQGTGA. The length of the CDR3 is 14 residues. The V gene lost 5 bases and the J gene lost 1 base, with 8 bases spanning the gap. CDR3 protein: CASSSSGNTGELFF. DNA of the CDR3: TGTGCCAGCAGCAGCTCAGGGAACACCGGGGAGCTGTTTTTT.

The genes are TRBV30 and TRBJ1-5, with a possible D match to TRBD1 (6 bases). Germline-derived CDR1 and CDR2 are GTSNPN and SVGIG (reference sequence). Between the trimmed V and J ends, which lost 0 bases and 6 bases, there was a span of 9 bases. This CDR3 is built from 13 residues. The CDR3 here is CAWSVTGTQPQHF. CDR3 DNA: TGTGCCTGGAGTGTAACAGGGACTCAGCCCCAGCATTTT. Looking up the rest from reference TRBV30 and TRBJ1-5 gives the full variable domain: SQTIHQWPATLVQPVGSPLSLECTVEGTSNPNLYWYRQAAGRGLQLLFYSVGIGQISSEVPQNLSASRPQDRQFILSSKKLLLSDSGFYLCAWSVTGTQPQHFGDGTRLSIL.